The clone carrying this TCR beta chain was seen ten or more times. Its antigen remains unidentified. The sample comes from a study of T cells after yellow fever vaccination. At the level of the study: Preparation used SMART-Seq v4 Ultra Low Input for the low-cell-number fractions. Regarding the study as a whole: After the booster, roughly 96% of CD4 and about nine tenths of CD8 primary-response clones were re-detected. The secondary response was weaker but peaked faster, day 5 versus 15.

TCRdb processed the 5' RACE reads anew with MiXCR; each CDR3 protein has one entry. The sample contains 100,000 to 150,000 distinct CDR3 sequences, 7.4% of which appear only once. The J segment lost 5 bases and the V segment lost 4 bases, leaving 9 bases of the junction unmatched. Germline V gene data show CDR1 as SGHRS and CDR2 as YFSETQ. The CDR3 has 14 residues. The sample in question was CD4+ T cells sorted from PBMCs, obtained more than 8 days after the first yellow fever vaccination. V is TRBV5-1 and J is TRBJ2-7; 7 bases align to TRBD1. The clonotype originates from a man younger than 30 who received the YFV17D yellow fever vaccine. CDR3 coding DNA: TGCGCCAGCAGCCCCGACAGGGTCAGAAACGAGCAGTACTTC. It translates to CASSPDRVRNEQYF. Complete variable domain (other parts from reference TRBV5-1 and TRBJ2-7): KAGVTQTPRYLIKTRGQQVTLSCSPISGHRSVSWYQQTPGQGLQFLFEYFSETQRNKGNFPGRFSGRQFSNSRSEMNVSTLELGDSALYLCASSPDRVRNEQYFGPGTRLTVT.